The 8 T cell receptor beta chains given below trace back to one sample, sequenced in a study of OX40 agonist ivuxolimab in advanced cancers. Method: immunoSEQ multiplex PCR; TCRdb's copy keeps in-frame clones and lacks some. The sample shows about 120,000 clones, approximately 92% of them seen only once. The sequences come from CD4+ or CD8+ T cells sorted from blood, collected in a trial of the OX40 agonist ivuxolimab. The receptors come from an adult with an advanced solid tumor such as melanoma, head and neck, liver or kidney cancer.

The rearrangement joins TRBV5-1 to TRBJ2-5; 14 bases line up with TRBD2. The J segment lost 3 bases and the V segment lost 4 bases, leaving 2 bases of the junction unmatched. Per the germline V gene, CDR1 is SGHRS and CDR2 is YFSETQ. CDR3 length equals 15 residues. The CDR3 nucleotides read TGCGCCAGCAGCCCGGGACTAGCGGGGGAAGAGACCCAGTACTTC. This encodes CASSPGLAGEETQYF.

The chain joins TRBV28 to TRBJ1-5; the D gene is possibly TRBD1 (6 bases). The CDR3 covers 13 residues. Germline lookup yields CDR1 MDHEN and CDR2 SYDVKM. With 6 bases removed from V and 6 bases from J, the gap between germline ends came to 12 bases. CDR3 protein: CASRTGGAQPQHF. The DNA of the CDR3 is TGTGCCAGCAGGACTGGGGGGGCTCAGCCCCAGCATTTT.

This sequence joins TRBV6-5 and TRBJ2-5; unclear D gene. In germline, CDR1 is MNHEY, CDR2 SVGAGI. The CDR3 runs 13 residues. V lost 11 bases and J 3 bases, leaving 16 bases between the germline ends. CDR3 bases: TGTGCCGCACAAAGGCGCATAAAAGAGACCCAGTACTTC. Its protein is CAAQRRIKETQYF.

This chain links TRBV2 with TRBJ1-4; unclear D gene. Germline V gene lookup returns CDR1 SNHLY and CDR2 FYNNEI. This CDR3 contains 13 residues. V gave up 6 bases and J gave up 5 bases, with 10 bases separating them. The CDR3 DNA follows: TGTGCCAGCAGGGTCGTTTGGAATGAAAAACTGTTTTTT. Translating gives CASRVVWNEKLFF. Full variable domain (outside the CDR3, taken from reference TRBV2 and TRBJ1-4): EPEVTQTPSHQVTQMGQEVILRCVPISNHLYFYWYRQILGQKVEFLVSFYNNEISEKSEIFDDQFSVERPDGSNFTLKIRSTKLEDSAMYFCASRVVWNEKLFFGSGTQLSVL.

This chain connects TRBV19 to TRBJ1-1, with D unresolved. The V end was cut by 7 bases, the J end by 1 base, with 16 bases between. Germline V gene data show CDR1 as LNHDA and CDR2 as SQIVND (reference sequence). This CDR3 spans 15 amino acids. The CDR3 DNA is TGTGCCAGTACCCGGCGGGGTGTGGGGAACACTGAAGCTTTCTTT. This sequence encodes CASTRRGVGNTEAFF.

The rearrangement links TRBV9 to TRBJ1-2, with 9 bases fitting TRBD1. V was pared by 6 bases and J by 8 bases, with 14 bases of the junction left unmatched. Looked up from germline, CDR1 is SGDLS and CDR2 is YYNGEE. The CDR3 consists of 15 residues. CDR3 DNA sequence: TGTGCCAGCACCCTTTTGACAGGGGGTATGGGAGGCTACACCTTC. Amino acid sequence: CASTLLTGGMGGYTF.

J is TRBJ1-2 and V is TRBV5-1; D is uncertain. CDR3 length: 15 amino acids. CDR1 is SGHRS, CDR2 YFSETQ, per germline. V was trimmed by 3 bases and J by 8 bases, leaving 20 bases between them. The CDR3 region has the DNA TGCGCCAGCAGCTCCCGGGCCTCGTCATTGGAGGGCTACACCTTC. It yields the protein CASSSRASSLEGYTF.

V and J are TRBV30 and TRBJ1-4; TRBD1 is a possible D gene (6 bases). Germline V gives CDR1 GTSNPN, CDR2 SVGIG (reference sequence). Trimming left V 7 bases short and J 7 bases short, with 16 bases between. The CDR3 has 13 residues. DNA of the CDR3: TGTGCCTATGACAGGAGTTTGGCTGAAAAACTGTTTTTT. Its protein product is CAYDRSLAEKLFF.